Presented here are 14 T cell receptor beta chains from one specimen sequenced in a study of CD8 T cell repertoires and HIV-1 epitope variants. Their cognate antigens are unknown. Libraries were prepared by immunoSEQ multiplex PCR; TCRdb keeps only in-frame clonotypes and omits some of them. The table has around 6,000 clones, 65% to 80% seen once. The specimen sequenced was cultured CD8+ T cells derived from PBMCs. The receptors stem from a male donor with HIV.

V and J are TRBV10-3 and TRBJ1-3; D unresolved. The ends were cut back, 4 bases at V and 0 bases at J, with 13 bases in the middle. CDR1 is ENHRY and CDR2 is SYGVKD in the germline V gene. The CDR3 spans 16 residues. CDR3 in DNA: TGTGCCATCAGTGCGATGTCCCAGATCTCTGGAAACACCATATATTTT. Translated, it gives CAISAMSQISGNTIYF.

This clone was seen once. V is TRBV5-1 and J is TRBJ2-1, with a possible D match to TRBD2 (7 bases). V dropped 6 bases and J dropped 9 bases, with 19 bases sitting between them. Germline V CDR1 and CDR2: SGHRS, YFSETQ. This CDR3 is built from 14 residues. The CDR3 here is CASIGGRTDGEQFF. The CDR3, as DNA: TGCGCCAGCATCGGGGGGCGCACGGATGGTGAGCAGTTCTTC.

For this clone: The germline gene is not matched at one end of the junction; a read error may be the cause. V is TRBV5-3 and J is TRBJ1-2, with TRBD1 identical over 11 bases. TRBV5-3 is labeled an ORF, and its function is uncertain. The CDR3 totals 14 residues. The CDR3 coding sequence is TGTGCCAGCAGCTTGGGCGGGACAGGGGGAACCTACACCTTC. It translates to CASSLGGTGGTYTF.

The J gene is TRBJ2-5, the V gene TRBV30, with D possibly called TRBD1 or TRBD2 (5 bases each). Germline V gene sequence: CDR1 GTSNPN, CDR2 SVGIG (reference sequence). This CDR3 has 15 residues. V dropped 2 bases and J dropped 4 bases, with 17 bases sitting between them. The CDR3 nucleotides read TGTGCCTGGAGTTCCGGGGCCGCCGTTCGAGAGACCCAGTACTTC. Its protein product is CAWSSGAAVRETQYF.

V is TRBV19 and J is TRBJ2-2; a possible D gene is TRBD2 (5 bases). The CDR3 length is 16 residues. From germline, CDR1 is LNHDA and CDR2 SQIVND (reference sequence). The V gene lost 7 bases and the J gene lost 6 bases, with 21 bases spanning the gap. CDR3 sequence reads: CASTEGMVRSPGELFF. The CDR3, as DNA: TGTGCCAGTACAGAGGGTATGGTCAGAAGCCCCGGGGAGCTGTTTTTT.

This sequence joins TRBV7-2 and TRBJ1-1; D may be TRBD1 (6 bases). V lost 4 bases to trimming and J lost 2 bases, with 11 bases between them. The CDR3 is 14 amino acids. Germline V lookup: CDR1 SGHTA, CDR2 FQGNSA. As DNA, the CDR3 is TGTGCCAGCAGCTCAACAGGGCTTAACACTGAAGCTTTCTTT. Translated: CASSSTGLNTEAFF.

The chain is built from TRBV6-6 and TRBJ2-1; D remains unclear. This CDR3 contains 13 residues. Looked up from germline, CDR1 is MNHNY and CDR2 is SVGAGI (reference sequence). Trimming took off 4 bases at V and 5 bases at J, with 9 bases between the two ends. The CDR3 loop is CASSSPPDNEQFF. CDR3 sequence (DNA): TGTGCCAGCAGTTCCCCCCCAGACAATGAGCAGTTCTTC.

V and J are TRBV21-1 and TRBJ1-3. TRBV21-1 is an annotated pseudogene. This CDR3 contains 16 residues. The CDR3 protein is CASRSGRLLSGNTIYF. Here the CDR3 DNA reads TGTGCCAGCAGAAGCGGACGCCTACTCTCTGGAAACACCATATATTTT.

CDR3 residues: CASSLGQGLYEQYF. The CDR3 DNA reads as TGTGCCAGCAGCCTCGGACAGGGGTTGTACGAGCAGTACTTC. V usage is TRBV2 and J usage is TRBJ2-7; 9 positions match TRBD1. J was trimmed by 4 bases and V by 6 bases; bases with no gene match: 7. The CDR3 loop spans 14 amino acids. From germline, CDR1 is SNHLY and CDR2 FYNNEI. The variable domain in full, completed from reference TRBV2 and TRBJ2-7, reads EPEVTQTPSHQVTQMGQEVILRCVPISNHLYFYWYRQILGQKVEFLVSFYNNEISEKSEIFDDQFSVERPDGSNFTLKIRSTKLEDSAMYFCASSLGQGLYEQYFGPGTRLTVT.

The V gene is TRBV7-2, the J gene TRBJ2-7; D gene ambiguous. The V gene's germline CDR1 is SGHTA and CDR2 FQGNSA. V lost 1 base, J lost 4 bases, and 11 bases lay in between. The CDR3 runs to 14 residues. DNA for the CDR3: TGTGCCAGCAGCTTAGAATTAGGGCAGTACGAGCAGTACTTC. It is translated as CASSLELGQYEQYF.

This clone was detected only a few times. The rearrangement links TRBV6-1 to TRBJ2-7; the D is unclear. Germline V gene lookup returns CDR1 MNHNS and CDR2 SASEGT. V dropped 0 bases and J dropped 4 bases, with 10 bases sitting between them. The CDR3 is 14 residues long. Written as DNA, the CDR3 is TGTGCCAGCAGTGAAGCGCGGAAAGGGTACGAGCAGTACTTC. Protein sequence: CASSEARKGYEQYF.

The V call is TRBV7-8, the J call TRBJ2-7; 9 bases line up with TRBD1. This CDR3 is 16 amino acids long. Trimming removed 0 bases from V and 5 bases from J; junction bases left unmatched: 8. Looked up from germline, CDR1 is SGHVS and CDR2 is FQNEAQ. This CDR3 is CASSLAGTGGSDEQYF. The CDR3 coding sequence is TGTGCCAGCAGCTTAGCCGGCACAGGGGGCAGCGACGAGCAGTACTTC.

This clone appeared a single time. V usage is TRBV7-2 and J usage is TRBJ2-2; TRBD1 might be the D (6 bases). The CDR3 consists of 19 residues. V was trimmed by 7 bases and J by 1 base, leaving 25 bases between them. The V gene's germline CDR1 is SGHTA and CDR2 FQGNSA. The CDR3 spells CASTLGIGTGYQNTGELFF. The CDR3 DNA follows: TGTGCCAGCACCCTGGGGATCGGAACAGGGTACCAGAACACCGGGGAGCTGTTTTTT.

J is TRBJ2-7 and V is TRBV14; D possibly uses TRBD1 or TRBD2 (5 bases each). The germline V and J ends were trimmed by 1 base and 6 bases, with 10 bases remaining between them. Germline V gene data show CDR1 as SGHDN and CDR2 as FVKESK. The CDR3 has 13 residues. CDR3 loop: CASSQARDGEQYF. The CDR3 DNA follows: TGTGCCAGCAGCCAAGCCCGGGACGGCGAGCAGTACTTC.